This T cell receptor beta chain was documented in a study of blood T cell repertoires in COVID-19. Whole-study context: Samples taken during acute and convalescent COVID-19 were collected in the United States, Italy and Spain. Sample material is recorded as cDNA or gDNA derived from T cells, B-cell-depleted T cells, or PBMCs.

The V gene lost 1 base and the J gene lost 4 bases, with 8 bases spanning the gap. The CDR3 is 13 residues long. Germline V gene lookup returns CDR1 SGHRS and CDR2 YFSETQ. Authors' processing steps: Estimation of nucleated cell counts was performed using reference gene primer amplification. Produced via immunoSEQ multiplex PCR; TCRdb's table is partial and in-frame only. The DNA was the basis for D and trimming; V, J and clone size are from that table. The repertoire holds almost 55,000 clones, with approximately 90% as singletons. This clone was detected only once. What was sequenced was peripheral blood. The receptor's source is a middle-aged woman with active COVID-19. The chain couples TRBV5-1 to TRBJ1-1; D gene ambiguous. The CDR3 DNA is TGCGCCAGCAGCTTGTTCCGGGGCACTGAAGCTTTCTTT. As protein: CASSLFRGTEAFF.